The 19 T cell receptor beta chains presented below share a single source sample, sequenced in a study of beta chain features in type 1 diabetes. Expressed TCRB transcripts got sequenced, as all isolated RNA was reverse transcribed. Assay used: immunoSEQ multiplex PCR; TCRdb lists only in-frame clones, some missing. The data hold hundreds of thousands of clones, with roughly 17% observed a single time. The sample taken for sequencing was naive CD4+ T cells from blood. Receptors originate from a woman between 18 and 30 years old in good health.

V usage is TRBV18 and J usage is TRBJ1-4; no clear D. Trimming stripped 2 bases from V and 8 bases from J, with 9 bases between. This CDR3 spans 13 amino acids. The germline gives CDR1 KGHSH, CDR2 LQKENI. The CDR3: CASSPYLREKLFF. CDR3 DNA sequence: TGTGCCAGCTCACCATACCTCCGGGAAAAACTGTTTTTT.

The J gene is TRBJ1-1, the V gene TRBV28; 8 nucleotides align to TRBD1. V was pared by 9 bases and J by 4 bases, with 7 bases of the junction left unmatched. Germline-derived CDR1 and CDR2 are MDHEN and SYDVKM. The CDR3 has 13 amino acids. The CDR3 sequence is CASTRGLATEAFF. The CDR3, as DNA: TGTGCCAGTACCAGGGGGCTAGCCACTGAAGCTTTCTTT. Full variable domain (rest looked up from reference TRBV28 and TRBJ1-1): DVKVTQSSRYLVKRTGEKVFLECVQDMDHENMFWYRQDPGLGLRLIYFSYDVKMKEKGDIPEGYSVSREKKERFSLILESASTNQTSMYLCASTRGLATEAFFGQGTRLTVV.

This clone was seen a handful of times. The chain has TRBV28 and TRBJ2-6; a weak D match, TRBD2 (6 bases). V lost 2 bases and J 4 bases, leaving 15 bases between the germline ends. CDR3 length: 17 amino acids. Germline assignment: CDR1 MDHEN and CDR2 SYDVKM. The CDR3: CASSLPTGLRGANVLTF. CDR3 DNA: TGTGCCAGCAGTTTACCTACGGGACTTCGGGGGGCCAACGTCCTGACTTTC.

The gene calls are TRBV9 and TRBJ2-2; 7 nucleotides line up with TRBD2. The CDR3 totals 16 residues. V gave up 3 bases and J gave up 3 bases; unmatched junction bases: 8. Germline V gives CDR1 SGDLS, CDR2 YYNGEE. The DNA of the CDR3 is TGTGCCAGCAGCGGGGAGGCGGGAGTCGACACCGGGGAGCTGTTTTTT. Its protein product is CASSGEAGVDTGELFF.

This chain uses TRBV11-2 with TRBJ2-3; 8 nucleotides align to TRBD2. Germline V lookup: CDR1 SGHAT, CDR2 FQNNGV. With V trimmed by 1 base and J by 6 bases, 9 bases remained unmatched. The CDR3 is 16 amino acids. CDR3 residues: CASSLGPAGVGDTQYF. For the CDR3, the DNA is TGTGCCAGCAGCTTAGGCCCAGCGGGAGTAGGTGATACGCAGTATTTT.

The chain combines TRBV7-2 with TRBJ1-1; no clear D. The CDR3 is 15 amino acids. Germline CDR1 is SGHTA and CDR2 is FQGNSA. Between the trimmed V and J ends, which lost 2 bases and 2 bases, there was a span of 12 bases. The DNA for the CDR3 is TGTGCCAGCAGCTTATTAGGATGGAGAAACACTGAAGCTTTCTTT. Translated, it gives CASSLLGWRNTEAFF. The variable domain in full, with the rest retrieved from reference TRBV7-2 and TRBJ1-1, is GAGVSQSPSNKVTEKGKDVELRCDPISGHTALYWYRQSLGQGLEFLIYFQGNSAPDKSGLPSDRFSAERTGGSVSTLTIQRTQQEDSAVYLCASSLLGWRNTEAFFGQGTRLTVV.

The rearrangement joins TRBV27 to TRBJ2-3; 12 bases are shared with TRBD2. This CDR3 spans 17 amino acids. J gave up 2 bases and V 5 bases, and 8 bases lay outside the gene matches. From germline, CDR1 is MNHEY and CDR2 SMNVEV (reference sequence). CDR3 coding DNA: TGTGCCAGCAGTGCCTCACTAGCGGGAGGACTCACAGATACGCAGTATTTT. The encoded protein is CASSASLAGGLTDTQYF.

The gene calls are TRBV10-3 and TRBJ2-1; TRBD2 aligns across 11 bases. V was clipped by 5 bases and J by 5 bases; unmatched bases: 5. CDR3 size: 15 residues. Germline assignment: CDR1 ENHRY and CDR2 SYGVKD. As DNA, the CDR3 is TGTGCCATCAGTTTAGCGGGAGGGCAAGACAATGAGCAGTTCTTC. It translates to CAISLAGGQDNEQFF.

The sample holds a few counts of this clone. This rearrangement joins TRBV15 to TRBJ2-7; the match to TRBD2 covers 7 bases. The CDR3 sequence is 16 residues long. The germline CDR1 and CDR2 sequences are LNHNV and YYDKDF (reference sequence). The V and J ends lost 3 bases and 3 bases, in that order; junction bases with no gene match: 11. This CDR3 reads CATSSISLAEFYEQYF. The CDR3 DNA follows: TGTGCCACCAGCAGTATCTCCCTAGCGGAGTTCTACGAGCAGTACTTC. Full variable domain (missing parts from reference TRBV15 and TRBJ2-7): DAMVIQNPRYQVTQFGKPVTLSCSQTLNHNVMYWYQQKSSQAPKLLFHYYDKDFNNEADTPDNFQSRRPNTSFCFLDIRSPGLGDTAMYLCATSSISLAEFYEQYFGPGTRLTVT.

The chain employs TRBV11-2 and TRBJ1-5, with unresolved D. The CDR3 contains 15 residues. The ends were cut back, 2 bases at V and 7 bases at J, with 15 bases in the middle. CDR1 and CDR2 (germline): SGHAT, FQNNGV. The DNA for the CDR3 is TGTGCCAGCAGCTTATCCCCGGCCGCCAGGCAGCCCCAGCATTTT. Translated, it gives CASSLSPAARQPQHF. Looking up the rest from reference TRBV11-2 and TRBJ1-5 gives the full variable domain: EAGVAQSPRYKIIEKRQSVAFWCNPISGHATLYWYQQILGQGPKLLIQFQNNGVVDDSQLPKDRFSAERLKGVDSTLKIQPAKLEDSAVYLCASSLSPAARQPQHFGDGTRLSIL.

CDR3 residues: CASSSTGSQVNYEQYF. DNA for the CDR3: TGCGCCAGCAGCAGCACAGGGAGCCAGGTGAACTACGAGCAGTACTTC. The gene calls are TRBV5-1 and TRBJ2-7, with D maybe TRBD1 (6 bases). Trimming left V 4 bases short and J 3 bases short, with 20 bases between. Germline V CDR1 and CDR2: SGHRS, YFSETQ. This CDR3 spans 16 amino acids.

V and J are TRBV28 and TRBJ2-1; D remains ambiguous. The CDR3 runs to 14 residues. Trimming removed 7 bases at V and 5 bases at J, with 15 bases between. From germline, CDR1 is MDHEN and CDR2 SYDVKM. The CDR3 DNA reads TGTGCCAGCACCTTTAGGGCCCGCCACAATGAGCAGTTCTTC. It translates to CASTFRARHNEQFF.

The genes are TRBV5-1 and TRBJ2-1, with a weak D call TRBD2 (5 bases). Trimming took off 0 bases at V and 6 bases at J, with 16 bases between the two ends. The CDR3 totals 16 residues. Per germline, CDR1 SGHRS and CDR2 YFSETQ. The CDR3 bases are TGCGCCAGCAGCTTGGCACTAGTGGTGCTTGGCAATGAGCAGTTCTTC. Translating gives CASSLALVVLGNEQFF.

The CDR3 DNA reads TGTGCCAGCAGTGAATCCGGGACTAGCGGGAGTATTGAGCAGTTCTTC. This encodes CASSESGTSGSIEQFF. The chain employs TRBV2 and TRBJ2-1; TRBD2 aligns across 14 bases. Germline-derived CDR1 and CDR2 are SNHLY and FYNNEI. V trimming: 2 bases; J trimming: 9 bases; junction bases outside the gene matches: 6. The CDR3 runs to 16 residues.

The table lists this clone with a few counts. The rearrangement links TRBV7-8 to TRBJ2-7; 12 bases fit TRBD2. Looked up from germline, CDR1 is SGHVS and CDR2 is FQNEAQ. The CDR3 consists of 15 residues. Trimming took 5 bases from V and 4 from J; bases not matched to a gene: 6. The CDR3 bases are TGTGCCAGCAGCCCTCGACTAGCGGGAGTTTACGAGCAGTACTTC. Translation gives CASSPRLAGVYEQYF. The entire variable domain, with the rest obtained from reference TRBV7-8 and TRBJ2-7, is as follows: GAGVSQSPRYKVAKRGQDVALRCDPISGHVSLFWYQQALGQGPEFLTYFQNEAQLDKSGLPSDRFFAERPEGSVSTLKIQRTQQEDSAVYLCASSPRLAGVYEQYFGPGTRLTVT.

This clone was observed a handful of times. This CDR3 is CASSERQGLETQYF. The CDR3 nucleotides are TGTGCCAGCAGCGAACGACAGGGCCTCGAGACCCAGTACTTC. The V call is TRBV13, the J call TRBJ2-5, with TRBD1 identical over 7 bases. This CDR3 comprises 14 residues. V was clipped by 5 bases and J by 5 bases; unmatched bases: 8. Germline CDR1 reads PRHDT; CDR2 reads FYEKMQ (reference sequence).

This clone was observed a few times. The identical CDR3 is also encoded by other nucleotide sequences in the sample. V gene TRBV28 combines with J gene TRBJ2-3, with D uncertain. Germline V lookup: CDR1 MDHEN, CDR2 SYDVKM. The CDR3 loop spans 13 amino acids. The V and J ends lost 3 bases and 3 bases respectively, with 7 bases between them. The CDR3 here is CASSLELTDTQYF. DNA for the CDR3: TGTGCCAGCAGTTTGGAACTAACAGATACGCAGTATTTT.

This clone was seen a single time. V and J are TRBV28 and TRBJ2-7; TRBD2 might be the D (7 bases). The V and J ends lost 6 bases and 0 bases respectively, with 12 bases between them. The CDR3 totals 14 residues. Germline V CDR1 and CDR2: MDHEN, SYDVKM. The chain's CDR3 is CASRLRGASYEQYF. CDR3 coding DNA: TGTGCCAGCAGACTTCGGGGGGCCTCCTACGAGCAGTACTTC.

V is TRBV11-2 and J is TRBJ2-5; D not certain. V was clipped by 1 base and J by 1 base, with 7 bases between them. The CDR3 has 14 residues. The germline CDR1 and CDR2 sequences are SGHAT and FQNNGV. CDR3 in DNA: TGTGCCAGCAGCTTAGTCTTTTCCCAAGAGACCCAGTACTTC. Translated, it gives CASSLVFSQETQYF.